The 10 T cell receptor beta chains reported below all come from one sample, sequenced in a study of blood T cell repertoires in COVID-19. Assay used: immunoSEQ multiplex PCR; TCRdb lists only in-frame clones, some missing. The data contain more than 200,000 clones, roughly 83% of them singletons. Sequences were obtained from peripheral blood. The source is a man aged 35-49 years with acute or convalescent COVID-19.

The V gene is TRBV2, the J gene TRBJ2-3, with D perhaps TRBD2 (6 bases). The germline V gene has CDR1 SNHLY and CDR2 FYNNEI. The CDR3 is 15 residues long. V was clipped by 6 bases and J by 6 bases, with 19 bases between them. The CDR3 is CASSDTGTLRDTQYF. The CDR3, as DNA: TGTGCCAGCAGCGACACCGGGACTCTCAGGGATACGCAGTATTTT. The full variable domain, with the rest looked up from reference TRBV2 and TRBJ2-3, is EPEVTQTPSHQVTQMGQEVILRCVPISNHLYFYWYRQILGQKVEFLVSFYNNEISEKSEIFDDQFSVERPDGSNFTLKIRSTKLEDSAMYFCASSDTGTLRDTQYFGPGTRLTVL.

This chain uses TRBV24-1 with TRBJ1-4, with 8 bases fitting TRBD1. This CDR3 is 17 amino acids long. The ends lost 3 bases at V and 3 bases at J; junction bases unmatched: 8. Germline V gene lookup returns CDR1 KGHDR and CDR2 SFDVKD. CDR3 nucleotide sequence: TGTGCCACCAGTGATCCGGGACAGGAAATTGCTAATGAAAAACTGTTTTTT. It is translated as CATSDPGQEIANEKLFF.

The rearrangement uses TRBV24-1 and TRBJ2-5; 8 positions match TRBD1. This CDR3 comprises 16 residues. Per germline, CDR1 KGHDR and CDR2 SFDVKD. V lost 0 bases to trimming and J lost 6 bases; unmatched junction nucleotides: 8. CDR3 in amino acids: CATSDLDWTGRKTQYF. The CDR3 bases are TGTGCCACCAGTGATTTGGATTGGACAGGGAGGAAGACCCAGTACTTC.

CDR3 residues: CASSRLGGQGAEAFF. The DNA of the CDR3 is TGCGCCAGCAGCCGCCTAGGGGGCCAGGGGGCTGAAGCTTTCTTT. The chain has TRBV5-1 and TRBJ1-1, with 7 positions matching TRBD1. The ends lost 4 bases at V and 6 bases at J; junction bases unmatched: 12. The CDR3 runs to 15 residues. Germline lookup yields CDR1 SGHRS and CDR2 YFSETQ. The complete variable domain, with remaining parts taken from reference TRBV5-1 and TRBJ1-1, reads KAGVTQTPRYLIKTRGQQVTLSCSPISGHRSVSWYQQTPGQGLQFLFEYFSETQRNKGNFPGRFSGRQFSNSRSEMNVSTLELGDSALYLCASSRLGGQGAEAFFGQGTRLTVV.

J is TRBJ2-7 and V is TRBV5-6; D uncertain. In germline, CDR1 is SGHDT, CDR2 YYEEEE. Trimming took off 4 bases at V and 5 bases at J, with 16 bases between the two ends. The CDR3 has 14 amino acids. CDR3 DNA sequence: TGTGCCAGCAGCCTGCGAGCTAATCCTAACGAGCAGTACTTC. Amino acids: CASSLRANPNEQYF.

Here the CDR3 reads CASSFDLGRGVNEQFF. As DNA, the CDR3 is TGTGCCAGCAGTTTCGACTTGGGCAGGGGGGTCAATGAGCAGTTCTTC. The genes are TRBV27 and TRBJ2-1; D may be TRBD1 (7 bases). V was trimmed by 3 bases and J by 6 bases, leaving 18 bases between them. From germline, CDR1 is MNHEY and CDR2 SMNVEV (reference sequence). The CDR3 runs to 16 residues.

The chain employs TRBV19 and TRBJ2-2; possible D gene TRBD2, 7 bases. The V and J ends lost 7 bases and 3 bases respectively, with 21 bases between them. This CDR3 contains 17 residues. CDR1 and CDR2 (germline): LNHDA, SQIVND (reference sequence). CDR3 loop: CASIYIGPGGHTGELFF. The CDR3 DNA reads TGTGCCAGTATATATATCGGTCCCGGGGGGCACACCGGGGAGCTGTTTTTT.

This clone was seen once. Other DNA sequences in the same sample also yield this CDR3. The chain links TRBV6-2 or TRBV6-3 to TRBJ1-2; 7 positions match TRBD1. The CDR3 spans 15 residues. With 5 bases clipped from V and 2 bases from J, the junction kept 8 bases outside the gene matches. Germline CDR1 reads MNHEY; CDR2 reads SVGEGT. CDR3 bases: TGTGCCAGCAGTCTCCCGACAGGGACAAACTATGGCTACACCTTC. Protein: CASSLPTGTNYGYTF.

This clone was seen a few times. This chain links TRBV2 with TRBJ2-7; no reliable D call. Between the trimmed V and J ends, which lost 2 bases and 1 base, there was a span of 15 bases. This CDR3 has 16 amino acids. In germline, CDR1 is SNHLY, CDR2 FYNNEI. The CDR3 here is CASSENGAALSYEQYF. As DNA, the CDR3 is TGTGCCAGCAGTGAAAACGGAGCCGCCCTTTCCTACGAGCAGTACTTC.

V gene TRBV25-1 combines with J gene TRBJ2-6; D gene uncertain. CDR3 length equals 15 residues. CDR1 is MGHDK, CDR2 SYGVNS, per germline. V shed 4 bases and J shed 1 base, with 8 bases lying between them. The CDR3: CASSVYRSGANVLTF. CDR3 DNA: TGTGCCAGCAGTGTTTACCGGTCTGGGGCCAACGTCCTGACTTTC.